This TCR beta chain appears in the sequencing data of a study of T cell clones after liver transplantation. Using immunoSEQ multiplex PCR, the repertoire was profiled, and TCRdb retains in-frame clones only, with some absent. Here the sample spans roughly 80,000 clones, over 80% being singletons. Sequences were derived from CD4+ T cells from blood, sampled about 46 months after liver transplant. The sequence derives from a human patient who received a liver transplant. T cells may partly derive from the graft donor.

The CDR3 region has the DNA TGCGCCAGCAGTGACCGGGCCGGGGGCAATGAGCAGTTCTTC. It codes for CASSDRAGGNEQFF. The chain couples TRBV10-1 to TRBJ2-1, with TRBD2 as a possible D gene (6 bases). Germline V gene data show CDR1 as WNHNN and CDR2 as SYGVQD (reference sequence). Between the trimmed V and J ends, which lost 3 bases and 6 bases, there was a span of 12 bases. There are 14 residues in the CDR3.